The 21 T cell receptor beta chains listed next were all sequenced from one sample in a study of high-grade serous ovarian cancer treatment subgroups. Method: immunoSEQ multiplex PCR; TCRdb's copy keeps in-frame clones and lacks some. Of 4,500 or so clones listed, 77% are singletons. Tumor samples were taken before definitive surgery or chemotherapy. Sequencing was carried out using tumor tissue. These receptors were collected from a human donor with high-grade serous ovarian cancer.

The sample holds a few counts of this clone. This chain connects TRBV5-4 to TRBJ1-2; D perhaps matches TRBD1 (6 bases). V was pared by 4 bases and J by 4 bases, with 11 bases between. The CDR3 has 13 residues. The germline V gene encodes CDR1 SGHNT and CDR2 YYREEE (reference sequence). CDR3 sequence (DNA): TGTGCCAGCAGCCCCCGGACAGCCTATGGCTACACCTTC. It codes for CASSPRTAYGYTF.

This chain connects TRBV21-1 to TRBJ2-1; the listed D gene, TRBD1, was not tested against the DNA. TRBV21-1 is noted as a pseudogene. The CDR3 totals 16 residues. CDR3 loop: CASSLSSGVVDNEQFF. The CDR3 DNA reads as TGTGCCAGCAGCCTCAGTTCAGGGGTTGTGGACAATGAGCAGTTCTTC.

There are a few counts of this clone. The chain carries TRBV2 and TRBJ1-5; D uncertain. Trimming shortened V by 4 bases and J by 3 bases, and 13 bases separated the two germline ends. Germline V gene sequence: CDR1 SNHLY, CDR2 FYNNEI. The CDR3 extends over 15 amino acids. CDR3 coding DNA: TGTGCCAGCAGTGGGGTGCGGGGAATCAATCAGCCCCAGCATTTT. Its protein product is CASSGVRGINQPQHF.

This chain uses TRBV19 with TRBJ2-1; 7 nucleotides align to TRBD2. This CDR3 has 14 amino acids. Per the germline V gene, CDR1 is LNHDA and CDR2 is SQIVND (reference sequence). V dropped 5 bases and J dropped 4; count of bases not matched to a gene: 5. Here the CDR3 reads CASSRGDAYNEQFF. The CDR3 DNA reads TGTGCCAGTAGTCGGGGGGACGCATACAATGAGCAGTTCTTC. The variable domain in full, completed from reference TRBV19 and TRBJ2-1, reads DGGITQSPKYLFRKEGQNVTLSCEQNLNHDAMYWYRQDPGQGLRLIYYSQIVNDFQKGDIAEGYSVSREKKESFPLTVTSAQKNPTAFYLCASSRGDAYNEQFFGPGTRLTVL.

This clone was detected a few times. V and J are TRBV5-1 and TRBJ1-3; no clear D gene. V was shortened by 0 bases and J by 9 bases, with 13 bases between the two germline ends. The CDR3 covers 14 residues. Germline V gene data show CDR1 as SGHRS and CDR2 as YFSETQ. CDR3 DNA: TGCGCCAGCAGCTTGGAATTAGGAGCCGTCACCATATATTTT. It encodes CASSLELGAVTIYF.

The chain uses TRBV2 and TRBJ2-7; D uncertain. This CDR3 has 12 amino acids. Trimming took 6 bases from V and 2 from J, leaving 8 bases between them. Germline V gene sequence: CDR1 SNHLY, CDR2 FYNNEI. The CDR3 nucleotides read TGTGCCAGCAGAATGTTACCCTACGAGCAGTACGTC. Amino acid sequence: CASRMLPYEQYV.

J is TRBJ2-2 and V is TRBV4-2; TRBD1 aligns across 8 bases. Germline V gene data show CDR1 as LGHNA and CDR2 as YNFKEQ. The CDR3 runs 16 residues. V was clipped by 0 bases and J by 3 bases; unmatched bases: 3. CDR3: CASSQDAGGDTGELFF. Here the CDR3 DNA reads TGTGCCAGCAGCCAAGATGCAGGGGGCGACACCGGGGAGCTGTTTTTT.

The chain links TRBV5-4 to TRBJ2-7, with 8 bases lining up with TRBD1. CDR1 is SGHNT and CDR2 is YYREEE in the germline V gene (reference sequence). V dropped 4 bases and J dropped 6; count of bases not matched to a gene: 3. The CDR3 contains 12 residues. The CDR3 nucleotides are TGTGCCAGCAGCACCGGACAGGGCGAGCAGTACTTC. Protein: CASSTGQGEQYF.

The chain carries TRBV6-1 and TRBJ1-1; 7 bases are shared with TRBD1. Germline CDR1 is MNHNS and CDR2 is SASEGT. The CDR3 has 14 amino acids. V lost 3 bases to trimming and J lost 1 base; unmatched junction nucleotides: 2. CDR3 nucleotides: TGTGCCAGCAGTGACCAGGGGGGGAACACTGAAGCTTTCTTT. Translating it yields CASSDQGGNTEAFF.

This clone was picked up one time. This sequence joins TRBV2 and TRBJ2-3; 11 bases match TRBD2. Germline CDR1 is SNHLY and CDR2 is FYNNEI. The CDR3 covers 16 residues. The junction had 5 bases not matched to a gene; V was cut back by 6 bases and J by 0 bases. CDR3 in DNA: TGTGCCAGCAGGGATTGGACTAGCGGGAGCACAGATACGCAGTATTTT. This encodes CASRDWTSGSTDTQYF.

The rearrangement joins TRBV5-4 to TRBJ2-1; D is unresolved. Trimming shortened V by 0 bases and J by 3 bases, and 4 bases separated the two germline ends. Looked up from germline, CDR1 is SGHNT and CDR2 is YYREEE (reference sequence). The length of the CDR3 is 13 residues. The CDR3 region is CASSLDYYNEQFF. CDR3 coding DNA: TGTGCCAGCAGCTTGGACTACTACAATGAGCAGTTCTTC.

The chain employs TRBV18 and TRBJ2-5; no reliable D call. The CDR3 covers 13 residues. V lost 2 bases and J 1 base, leaving 5 bases between the germline ends. The germline V gene encodes CDR1 KGHSH and CDR2 LQKENI. CDR3 loop: CASSPRSQETQYF. CDR3 bases: TGTGCCAGCTCACCAAGGTCCCAAGAGACCCAGTACTTC.

The chain is built from TRBV7-2 and TRBJ2-3; tentatively, D is TRBD1 or TRBD2 (6 bases each). Trimming took off 4 bases at V and 4 bases at J, with 15 bases between the two ends. This CDR3 contains 15 residues. CDR1 and CDR2 from the germline V gene are SGHTA and FQGNSA. The CDR3 reads CASSWGLRGADTQYF. The CDR3 nucleotides read TGTGCCAGCAGCTGGGGTCTGAGGGGGGCAGATACGCAGTATTTT.

This rearrangement joins TRBV19 to TRBJ2-6, with D possibly being TRBD1 (6 bases). The CDR3 spans 16 residues. V was trimmed by 4 bases and J by 1 base, leaving 11 bases between them. Per germline, CDR1 LNHDA and CDR2 SQIVND (reference sequence). The CDR3 DNA is TGTGCCAGTAGTAAAGGACAGTTTTCTGGGGCCAACGTCCTGACTTTC. Protein product: CASSKGQFSGANVLTF.

This rearrangement joins TRBV6-1 to TRBJ1-3, with 8 bases lining up with TRBD1. V trimming: 10 bases; J trimming: 4 bases; junction bases outside the gene matches: 12. CDR3 size: 15 residues. The germline gives CDR1 MNHNS, CDR2 SASEGT. This CDR3 reads CATATDRAAGNTIYF. The CDR3 DNA reads as TGTGCCACCGCTACGGACAGGGCGGCGGGAAACACCATATATTTT.

The chain uses TRBV14 and TRBJ2-7; D is uncertain. V shed 1 base and J shed 4 bases, with 2 bases lying between them. The CDR3 spans 11 residues. Germline V gene data show CDR1 as SGHDN and CDR2 as FVKESK. CDR3 nucleotides: TGTGCCAGCAGCCAAGCGTACGAGCAGTACTTC. Translating gives CASSQAYEQYF.

The chain recombines TRBV18 with TRBJ1-1; TRBD1 is a possible D gene (6 bases). Germline values: CDR1 KGHSH, CDR2 LQKENI. V dropped 3 bases and J dropped 1 base, with 15 bases sitting between them. This CDR3 spans 16 amino acids. The chain's CDR3 is CASSPLQGQANTEAFF. DNA of the CDR3: TGTGCCAGCTCACCGCTTCAGGGGCAAGCGAACACTGAAGCTTTCTTT.

This clone was detected only a few times. V usage is TRBV30 and J usage is TRBJ1-1; D is unclear. Germline CDR1 is GTSNPN and CDR2 is SVGIG (reference sequence). Trimming removed 0 bases from V and 5 bases from J, with 10 bases in between. This CDR3 region has 13 residues. This chain's CDR3 is CAWSVLRGTEAFF. CDR3 coding DNA: TGTGCCTGGAGTGTACTGCGGGGAACTGAAGCTTTCTTT.

The CDR3 bases are TGTGCCAGCAGCTCCCCTAGGGGGAGGACCCCTGGCACAGATACGCAGTATTTT. Encoded protein: CASSSPRGRTPGTDTQYF. The chain links TRBV7-6 to TRBJ2-3, with D perhaps matching TRBD1 or TRBD2 (6 bases each). The germline V and J ends were trimmed by 4 bases and 1 base, with 21 bases remaining between them. This CDR3 is built from 18 residues. Germline V CDR1 and CDR2: SGHVS, FNYEAQ. The full variable domain, completed using reference TRBV7-6 and TRBJ2-3, is GAGVSQSPRYKVTKRGQDVALRCDPISGHVSLYWYRQALGQGPEFLTYFNYEAQQDKSGLPNDRFSAERPEGSISTLTIQRTEQRDSAMYRCASSSPRGRTPGTDTQYFGPGTRLTVL.

The chain carries TRBV28 and TRBJ2-5; 10 nucleotides align to TRBD1. The CDR3 length is 16 residues. Germline V CDR1 and CDR2: MDHEN, SYDVKM. With 2 bases clipped from V and 2 bases from J, the junction kept 5 bases outside the gene matches. CDR3 region: CASSLLTDRGQETQYF. The CDR3, as DNA: TGTGCCAGCAGTTTACTCACGGACAGGGGGCAAGAGACCCAGTACTTC.

This clone was observed a few times. The V and J genes are TRBV5-1 and TRBJ2-1; TRBD1 or TRBD2 may be the D gene (5 bases each). V gave up 4 bases and J gave up 0 bases, with 11 bases separating them. This CDR3 region has 15 residues. Germline-derived CDR1 and CDR2 are SGHRS and YFSETQ. The CDR3 region has the DNA TGCGCCAGCAGCCTGGGGGTTAGCTCCTACAATGAGCAGTTCTTC. This encodes CASSLGVSSYNEQFF.